Listed here is a single T cell receptor (beta chain). Its antigen is still unknown. This entry belongs to a study of T-cell memory formation after mild COVID-19. Turning to the study itself: Largely donor-specific sequence clusters came from a couple of donors.

Notes on the study in general: A balance of CD4 and CD8 characterized clones contracting day 15 to 85, whereas later expanders leaned CD4+. Some clones that responded were present in memory (sampled pre-infection), which suggests cross-reactive memory joined.

TCRdb fed the 5' RACE reads into MiXCR, producing one record per CDR3 protein. The repertoire has about 130,000 distinct CDR3 sequences, approximately 6.3% of them found once; the top ten carry roughly 2%. The CDR3 runs 17 residues. Trimming pared 1 base from V and 0 bases from J, leaving 13 bases between. Germline CDR1 is LNHNV and CDR2 is YYDKDF (reference sequence). Sample: PBMCs or a T cell subset sorted from them (not recorded which). This rearrangement joins TRBV15 to TRBJ2-1; D not resolved. This clonotype originated in an adult woman who had mild COVID-19 (a few samples of this study predate the infection). Cell type and time point are not known. In nucleotides, the CDR3 is TGTGCCACCAGCAGAGTTTTCCAGAGGTCCTCCTACAATGAGCAGTTCTTC. It specifies CATSRVFQRSSYNEQFF.